This TCR beta chain was captured in a study of blood T cell repertoires in COVID-19. Study details: Sample material is recorded as cDNA or gDNA derived from T cells, B-cell-depleted T cells, or PBMCs.

Assay used: immunoSEQ multiplex PCR; TCRdb lists only in-frame clones, some missing. The sample yields more than 250,000 clones, over 75% seen once. There are 15 residues in the CDR3. Deletions cut 5 bases from V and 1 base from J, with 14 bases between. Germline assignment: CDR1 LNHDA and CDR2 SQIVND (reference sequence). The chain joins TRBV19 to TRBJ1-1, with a tentative D call TRBD1 (5 bases). Material: peripheral blood. This clonotype was obtained from a man aged 50 to 60 with active or convalescent COVID-19. CDR3 residues: CASSAPTAGNTEAFF. The CDR3 DNA reads as TGTGCCAGTAGTGCTCCGACAGCGGGGAACACTGAAGCTTTCTTT.